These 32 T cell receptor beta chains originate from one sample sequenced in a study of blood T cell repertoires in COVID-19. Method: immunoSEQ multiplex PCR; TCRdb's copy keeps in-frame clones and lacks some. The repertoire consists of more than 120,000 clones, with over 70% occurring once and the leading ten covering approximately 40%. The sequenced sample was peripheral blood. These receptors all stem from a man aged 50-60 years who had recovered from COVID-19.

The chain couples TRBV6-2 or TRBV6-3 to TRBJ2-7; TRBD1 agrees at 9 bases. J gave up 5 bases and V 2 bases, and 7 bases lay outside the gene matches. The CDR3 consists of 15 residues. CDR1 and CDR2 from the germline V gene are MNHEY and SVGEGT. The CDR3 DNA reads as TGTGCCAGCAGTTACCTCCGGACAGGGGCGGACGAGCAGTACTTC. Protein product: CASSYLRTGADEQYF.

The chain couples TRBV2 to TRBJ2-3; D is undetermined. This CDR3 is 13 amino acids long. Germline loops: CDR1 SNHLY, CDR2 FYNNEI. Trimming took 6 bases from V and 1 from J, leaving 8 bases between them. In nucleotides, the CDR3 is TGTGCCAGCAGACAGACGCGCACAGATACGCAGTATTTT. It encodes CASRQTRTDTQYF.

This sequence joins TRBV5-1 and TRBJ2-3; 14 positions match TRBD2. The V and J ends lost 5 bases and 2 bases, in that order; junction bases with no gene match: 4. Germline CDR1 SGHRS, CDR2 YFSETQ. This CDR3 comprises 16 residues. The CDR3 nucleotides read TGCGCCAGCAGGAGGACTAGCGGGGGGCCCACAGATACGCAGTATTTT. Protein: CASRRTSGGPTDTQYF.

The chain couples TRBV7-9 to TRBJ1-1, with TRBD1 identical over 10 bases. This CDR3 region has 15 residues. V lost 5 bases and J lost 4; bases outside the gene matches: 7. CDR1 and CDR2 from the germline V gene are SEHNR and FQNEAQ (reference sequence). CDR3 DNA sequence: TGTGCCAGCAGCAAGCGGACAGGGGGACCCACTGAAGCTTTCTTT. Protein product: CASSKRTGGPTEAFF.

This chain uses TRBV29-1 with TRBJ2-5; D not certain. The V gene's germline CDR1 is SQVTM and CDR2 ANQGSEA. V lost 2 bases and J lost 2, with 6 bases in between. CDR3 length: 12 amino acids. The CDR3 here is CSVELQQETQYF. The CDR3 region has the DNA TGCAGCGTTGAATTGCAGCAAGAGACCCAGTACTTC.

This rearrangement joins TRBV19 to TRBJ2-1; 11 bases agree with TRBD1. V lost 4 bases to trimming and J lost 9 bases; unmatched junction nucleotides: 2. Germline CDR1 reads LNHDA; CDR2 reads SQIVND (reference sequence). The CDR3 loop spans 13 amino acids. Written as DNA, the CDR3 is TGTGCCAGTAGTACGGACAGGGGGCGTGAGCAGTTCTTC. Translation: CASSTDRGREQFF.

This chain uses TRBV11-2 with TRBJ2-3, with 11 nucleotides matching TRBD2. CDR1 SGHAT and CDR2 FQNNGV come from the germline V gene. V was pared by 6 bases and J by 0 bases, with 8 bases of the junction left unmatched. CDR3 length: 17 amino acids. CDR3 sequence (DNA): TGTGCCAGCAGGGCTCAGGGACTAGCGGCTAGCACAGATACGCAGTATTTT. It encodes CASRAQGLAASTDTQYF.

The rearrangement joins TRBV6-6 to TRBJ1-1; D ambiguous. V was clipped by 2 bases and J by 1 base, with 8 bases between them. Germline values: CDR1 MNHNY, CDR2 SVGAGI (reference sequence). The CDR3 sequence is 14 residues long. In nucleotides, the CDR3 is TGTGCCAGCAGTTACCCGGAGCAGAACACTGAAGCTTTCTTT. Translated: CASSYPEQNTEAFF.

CDR3 DNA sequence: TGTGCTAGTGCCCTGGGGCCCTACGAGCAGTACTTC. Protein: CASALGPYEQYF. The chain has TRBV12-5 and TRBJ2-7, with D possibly TRBD1 on 5 matching bases. In germline, CDR1 is LGHNT, CDR2 FRNRAP. The V end was cut by 7 bases, the J end by 2 bases, with 9 bases between. The CDR3 is 12 amino acids.

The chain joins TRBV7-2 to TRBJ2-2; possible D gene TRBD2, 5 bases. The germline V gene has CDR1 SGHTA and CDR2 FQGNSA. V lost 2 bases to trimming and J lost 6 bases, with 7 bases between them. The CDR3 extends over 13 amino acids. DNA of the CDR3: TGTGCCAGCAGCTTATCCGGGGCCGGGGAGCTGTTTTTT. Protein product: CASSLSGAGELFF.

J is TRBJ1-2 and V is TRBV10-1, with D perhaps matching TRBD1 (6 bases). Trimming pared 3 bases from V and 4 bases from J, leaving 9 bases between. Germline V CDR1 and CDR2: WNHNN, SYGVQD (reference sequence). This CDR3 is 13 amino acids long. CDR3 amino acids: CASSDRGSYGYTF. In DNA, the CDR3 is TGCGCCAGCAGTGACAGGGGAAGCTATGGCTACACCTTC.

The DNA for the CDR3 is TGTGCCAGTAGTATAGGACAGTATAGCAATCAGCCCCAGCATTTT. Translated: CASSIGQYSNQPQHF. This chain connects TRBV19 to TRBJ1-5; weak D call: TRBD1 (5 bases). Per the germline V gene, CDR1 is LNHDA and CDR2 is SQIVND (reference sequence). The CDR3 consists of 15 residues. Trimming pared 1 base from V and 0 bases from J, leaving 7 bases between.

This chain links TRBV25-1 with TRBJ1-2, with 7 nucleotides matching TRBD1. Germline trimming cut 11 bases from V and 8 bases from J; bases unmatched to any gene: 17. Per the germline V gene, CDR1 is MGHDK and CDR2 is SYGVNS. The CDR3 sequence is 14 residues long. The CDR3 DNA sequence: TGTGCCGGCAACTTTAAAGAGGGGGCAAAGGGCTACACCTTC. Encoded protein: CAGNFKEGAKGYTF.

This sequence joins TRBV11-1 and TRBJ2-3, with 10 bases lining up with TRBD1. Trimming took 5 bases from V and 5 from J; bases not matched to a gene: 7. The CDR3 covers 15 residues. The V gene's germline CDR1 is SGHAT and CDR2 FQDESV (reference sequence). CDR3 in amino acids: CASSPAGTGVDTQYF. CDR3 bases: TGTGCCAGCAGCCCGGCCGGGACAGGGGTAGATACGCAGTATTTT.

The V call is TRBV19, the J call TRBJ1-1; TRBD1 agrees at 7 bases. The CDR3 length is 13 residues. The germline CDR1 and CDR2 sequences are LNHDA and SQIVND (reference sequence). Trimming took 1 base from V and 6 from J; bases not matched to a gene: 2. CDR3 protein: CASSIAQGAEAFF. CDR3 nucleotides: TGTGCCAGTAGTATAGCTCAGGGGGCTGAAGCTTTCTTT.

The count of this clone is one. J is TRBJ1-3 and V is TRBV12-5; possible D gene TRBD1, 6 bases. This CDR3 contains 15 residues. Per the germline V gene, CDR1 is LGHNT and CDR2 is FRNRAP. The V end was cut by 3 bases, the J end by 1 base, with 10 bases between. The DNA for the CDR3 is TGTGCTAGTGGTTTTAACAGGGCATCTGGAAACACCATATATTTT. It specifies CASGFNRASGNTIYF.

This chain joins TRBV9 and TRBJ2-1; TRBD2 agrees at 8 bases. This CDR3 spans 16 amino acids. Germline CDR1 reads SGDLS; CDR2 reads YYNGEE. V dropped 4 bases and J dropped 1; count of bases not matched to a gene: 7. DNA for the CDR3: TGTGCCAGCAGCTTAAGCGGGGGCCTTTCCTACAATGAGCAGTTCTTC. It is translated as CASSLSGGLSYNEQFF.

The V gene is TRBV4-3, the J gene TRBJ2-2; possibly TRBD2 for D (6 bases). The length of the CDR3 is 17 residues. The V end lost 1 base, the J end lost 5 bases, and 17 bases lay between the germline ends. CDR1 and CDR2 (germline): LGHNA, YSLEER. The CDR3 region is CASSQGGTPGRTGELFF. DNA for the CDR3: TGCGCCAGCAGCCAAGGGGGCACCCCAGGGAGGACCGGGGAGCTGTTTTTT.

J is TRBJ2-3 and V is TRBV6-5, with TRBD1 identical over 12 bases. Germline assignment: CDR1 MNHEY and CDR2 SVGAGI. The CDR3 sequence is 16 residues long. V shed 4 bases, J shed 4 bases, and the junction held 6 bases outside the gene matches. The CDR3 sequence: CASSSRDRGRPDTQYF. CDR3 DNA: TGTGCCAGCAGTTCCCGGGACAGGGGGCGGCCAGATACGCAGTATTTT.

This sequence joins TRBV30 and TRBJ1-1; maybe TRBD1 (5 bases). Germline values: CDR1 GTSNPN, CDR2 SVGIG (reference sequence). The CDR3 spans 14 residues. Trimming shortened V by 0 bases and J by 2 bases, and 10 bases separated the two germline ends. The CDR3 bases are TGTGCCTGGAGTGTACGGGGGGTCAACACTGAAGCTTTCTTT. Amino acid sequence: CAWSVRGVNTEAFF. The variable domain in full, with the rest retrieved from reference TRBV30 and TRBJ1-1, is SQTIHQWPATLVQPVGSPLSLECTVEGTSNPNLYWYRQAAGRGLQLLFYSVGIGQISSEVPQNLSASRPQDRQFILSSKKLLLSDSGFYLCAWSVRGVNTEAFFGQGTRLTVV.

CDR3 coding DNA: TGTGCCAGCAGTCGACAGGGAGGATCTGAAGCTTTCTTT. Its protein product is CASSRQGGSEAFF. This rearrangement joins TRBV6-5 to TRBJ1-1; 7 bases match TRBD1. CDR3 size: 13 residues. Looked up from germline, CDR1 is MNHEY and CDR2 is SVGAGI. V lost 5 bases and J lost 6; bases outside the gene matches: 6.

CDR3 loop: CASSLEGSSYNSPLHF. CDR3 DNA: TGCGCCAGCAGCTTGGAAGGGAGCTCCTATAATTCACCCCTCCACTTT. The chain couples TRBV5-1 to TRBJ1-6, with unresolved D. V was clipped by 0 bases and J by 0 bases, with 7 bases between them. The germline V gene has CDR1 SGHRS and CDR2 YFSETQ. The CDR3 extends over 16 amino acids.

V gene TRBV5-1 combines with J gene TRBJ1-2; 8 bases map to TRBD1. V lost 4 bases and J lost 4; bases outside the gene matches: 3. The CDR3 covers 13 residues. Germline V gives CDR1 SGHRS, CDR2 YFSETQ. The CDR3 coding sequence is TGCGCCAGCAGCCCGGGACAGGCCTATGGCTACACCTTC. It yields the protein CASSPGQAYGYTF. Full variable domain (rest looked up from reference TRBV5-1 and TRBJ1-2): KAGVTQTPRYLIKTRGQQVTLSCSPISGHRSVSWYQQTPGQGLQFLFEYFSETQRNKGNFPGRFSGRQFSNSRSEMNVSTLELGDSALYLCASSPGQAYGYTFGSGTRLTVV.

Written as DNA, the CDR3 is TGTGCCAGCAGGCACCGGCAGGTTAGCTATGGCTACACCTTC. Protein sequence: CASRHRQVSYGYTF. The chain uses TRBV6-6 and TRBJ1-2; D call uncertain. Germline CDR1 is MNHNY and CDR2 is SVGAGI (reference sequence). Trimming pared 6 bases from V and 4 bases from J, leaving 15 bases between. The CDR3 sequence is 14 residues long.

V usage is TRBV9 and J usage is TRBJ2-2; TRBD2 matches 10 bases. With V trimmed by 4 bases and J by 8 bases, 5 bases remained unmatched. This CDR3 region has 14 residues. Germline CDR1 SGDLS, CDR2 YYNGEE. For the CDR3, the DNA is TGTGCCAGCAGCCCGACTAGCGGGTCTGGGGAGCTGTTTTTT. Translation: CASSPTSGSGELFF.

The CDR3 is CASSQEYDTRVYGYTF. DNA of the CDR3: TGCGCCAGCAGCCAAGAATACGATACTCGGGTTTATGGCTACACCTTC. The chain combines TRBV4-3 with TRBJ1-2; D unresolved. The CDR3 is 16 residues long. V was pared by 0 bases and J by 5 bases, with 16 bases between. Germline CDR1 reads LGHNA; CDR2 reads YSLEER.

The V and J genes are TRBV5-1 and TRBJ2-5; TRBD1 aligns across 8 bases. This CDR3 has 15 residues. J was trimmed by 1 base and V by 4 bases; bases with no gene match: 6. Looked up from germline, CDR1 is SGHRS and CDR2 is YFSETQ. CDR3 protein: CASSNKQGGQETQYF. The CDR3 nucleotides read TGCGCCAGCAGCAACAAACAGGGGGGCCAAGAGACCCAGTACTTC.

CDR3 residues: CSVVPSGGNTGELFF. DNA of the CDR3: TGCAGCGTTGTTCCGAGCGGGGGGAACACCGGGGAGCTGTTTTTT. The chain carries TRBV29-1 and TRBJ2-2, with TRBD2 identical over 8 bases. The CDR3 spans 15 residues. The V gene end was trimmed by 4 bases and the J gene end by 1 base; junction bases not matched to a gene: 5. CDR1 SQVTM and CDR2 ANQGSEA come from the germline V gene.

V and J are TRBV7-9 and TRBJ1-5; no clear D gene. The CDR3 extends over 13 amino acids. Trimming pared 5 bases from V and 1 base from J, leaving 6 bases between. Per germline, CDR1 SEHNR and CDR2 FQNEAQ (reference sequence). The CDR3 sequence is CASSKVSNQPQHF. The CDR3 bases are TGTGCCAGCAGCAAAGTAAGCAATCAGCCCCAGCATTTT.

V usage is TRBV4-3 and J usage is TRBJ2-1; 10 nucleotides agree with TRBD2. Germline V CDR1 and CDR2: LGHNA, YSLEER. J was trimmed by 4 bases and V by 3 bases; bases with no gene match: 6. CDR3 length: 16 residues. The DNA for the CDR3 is TGCGCCAGCAGCCAGTCTGGACTAGCGGTATACAATGAGCAGTTCTTC. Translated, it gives CASSQSGLAVYNEQFF.

The CDR3 nucleotides read TGTGCCAGCAGCCAAGACGGAGAAGGGGTGGAGACAGATACGCAGTATTTT. Its translation: CASSQDGEGVETDTQYF. The J gene is TRBJ2-3, the V gene TRBV3-1 (or the pseudogene TRBV3-2); possible D gene TRBD1, 5 bases. The CDR3 runs to 17 residues. V was cut by 0 bases and J by 3 bases, with 16 bases left in between. The V gene's germline CDR1 is LGHDT and CDR2 YNNKEL (reference sequence).

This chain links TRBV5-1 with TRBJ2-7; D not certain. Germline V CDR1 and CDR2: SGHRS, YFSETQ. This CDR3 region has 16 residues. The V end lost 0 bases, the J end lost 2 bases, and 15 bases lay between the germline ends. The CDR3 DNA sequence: TGCGCCAGCAGCTTGGTTCCCAGAAATGATCCCTACGAGCAGTACTTC. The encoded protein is CASSLVPRNDPYEQYF.